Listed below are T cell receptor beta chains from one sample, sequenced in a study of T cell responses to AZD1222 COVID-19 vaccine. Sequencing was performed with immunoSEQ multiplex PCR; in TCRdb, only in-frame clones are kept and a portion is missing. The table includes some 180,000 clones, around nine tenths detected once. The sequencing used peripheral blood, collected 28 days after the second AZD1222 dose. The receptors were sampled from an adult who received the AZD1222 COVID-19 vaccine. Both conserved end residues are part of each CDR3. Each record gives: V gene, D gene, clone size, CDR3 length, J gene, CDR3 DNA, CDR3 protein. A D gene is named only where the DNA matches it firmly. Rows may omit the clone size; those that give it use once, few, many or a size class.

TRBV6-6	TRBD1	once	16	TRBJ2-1	TGTGCCAGCAGTTACGGACAGGCCCAACACGGCAATGAGCAGTTCTTC	CASSYGQAQHGNEQFF
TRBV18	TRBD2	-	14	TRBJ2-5	TGTGCCAGCTCACTGACTCTAGCGGCCGAGACCCAGTACTTC	CASSLTLAAETQYF
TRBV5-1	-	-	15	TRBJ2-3	TGCGCCAGCAGCTTGGCCCTAGGTAGCACAGATACGCAGTATTTT	CASSLALGSTDTQYF
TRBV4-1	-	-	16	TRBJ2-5	TGCGCCAGCAGCCAAGATCGGGTGGGATACCAAGAGACCCAGTACTTC	CASSQDRVGYQETQYF
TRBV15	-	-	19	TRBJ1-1	TGTGCCACCAGCAGAGATTCCCCGGGAACCCGGTGGGGCGACACTGAAGCTTTCTTT	CATSRDSPGTRWGDTEAFF
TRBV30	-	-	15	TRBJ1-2	TGTGCCTGGGCTACCTCGCACGGAGTTAACTATGGCTACACCTTC	CAWATSHGVNYGYTF
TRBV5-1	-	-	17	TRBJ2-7	TGCGCCAGCAGCTTGGCAACCTTAGCTGGTAATTGGGACGAGCAGTACTTC	CASSLATLAGNWDEQYF
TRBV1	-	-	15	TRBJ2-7	TGCACCAGCAGCCTTTTGGGCACACCCCACTACGAGCAGTACTTC	CTSSLLGTPHYEQYF
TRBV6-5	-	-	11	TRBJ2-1	TGTGCCAGCAGTATATTCAATGAGCAGTTCTTC	CASSIFNEQFF
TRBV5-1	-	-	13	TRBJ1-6	TGCGCCAGCAGCTTAACAGGGATTCCACCCCTCCACTTT	CASSLTGIPPLHF
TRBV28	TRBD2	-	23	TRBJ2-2	TGTGCCAGCAGTCTTCGGAGAGAGGGGGTTGTAGGGATACTAGCGGAGAACACCGGGGAGCTGTTTTTT	CASSLRREGVVGILAENTGELFF
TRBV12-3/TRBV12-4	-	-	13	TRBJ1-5	TGTGCCAGCAGTTTCGACGGGAATCAGCCCCAGCATTTT	CASSFDGNQPQHF
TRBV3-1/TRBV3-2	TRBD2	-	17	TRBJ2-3	TGTGCCAGCAGCCAACCCCTAGCGGACTCTAGCACAGATACGCAGTATTTT	CASSQPLADSSTDTQYF
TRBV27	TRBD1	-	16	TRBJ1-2	TGTGCCAGCAGTTTATTGACTACAGGGGGCTCCTATGGCTACACCTTC	CASSLLTTGGSYGYTF
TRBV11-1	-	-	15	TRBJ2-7	TGTGCCAGCAGCCCTCGTGAGGCTGGGGCCTACGAGCAGTACTTC	CASSPREAGAYEQYF
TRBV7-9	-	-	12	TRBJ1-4	TGTGCCACCACCACCAGAGGTGAAAAACTGTTTTTT	CATTTRGEKLFF
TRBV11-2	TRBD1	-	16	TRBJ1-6	TGTGCCAGCAGCTTAGCGCGAGACAGGGTTAATTCACCCCTCCACTTT	CASSLARDRVNSPLHF
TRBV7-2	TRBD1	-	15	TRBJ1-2	TGTGCCAGCAGCTTAGGGACAGGGGCCAACTATGGCTACACCTTC	CASSLGTGANYGYTF
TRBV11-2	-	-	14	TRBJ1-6	TGTGCCAGCAGCTTACAACAGGGACGATCACCCCTCCACTTT	CASSLQQGRSPLHF
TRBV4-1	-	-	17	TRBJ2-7	TGCGCCAGCAGCCAGTCCCCACTCAGCGCAAACTCCTACGAGCAGTACTTC	CASSQSPLSANSYEQYF
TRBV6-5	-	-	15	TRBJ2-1	TGTGCCAGCAGTTACTCCGGCAGGGGCATGAATGAGCAGTTCTTC	CASSYSGRGMNEQFF
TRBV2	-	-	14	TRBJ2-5	TGTGCCAGCAACTGGAGGGGACAGCAAGAGACCCAGTACTTC	CASNWRGQQETQYF
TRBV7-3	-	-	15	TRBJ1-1	TGTGCCAGCAGCTTAGGGCCTGCGGGAAACACTGAAGCTTTCTTT	CASSLGPAGNTEAFF
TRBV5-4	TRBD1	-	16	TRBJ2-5	TGTGCCAGCAGCTTGGGGTCGCAGGGGACAGGTGAGACCCAGTACTTC	CASSLGSQGTGETQYF
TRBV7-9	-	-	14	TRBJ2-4	TGTGCCAGCACCTCAGCAGGGAGTGGGAACATTCAGTACTTC	CASTSAGSGNIQYF
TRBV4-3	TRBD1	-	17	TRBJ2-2	TGCGCCAGCAGCCAAAGGACCGGGACAGGGGGCACCGGGGAGCTGTTTTTT	CASSQRTGTGGTGELFF
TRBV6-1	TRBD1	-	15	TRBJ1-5	TGTGCCAGCAGTGAATCAAGGGGGCCTATAAGGCCCCAGCATTTT	CASSESRGPIRPQHF
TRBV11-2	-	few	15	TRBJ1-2	TGTGCCAGCAGCTTAGTTGGGGGGGCGATGGGCGGCTACACCTTC	CASSLVGGAMGGYTF
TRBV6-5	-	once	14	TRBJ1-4	TGTGCCAGCAATACCTGGGCTGAGGATGAAAAACTGTTTTTT	CASNTWAEDEKLFF
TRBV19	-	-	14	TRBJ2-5	TGTGCCAGTAGTATATACGGGAGCGGTGAGACCCAGTACTTC	CASSIYGSGETQYF
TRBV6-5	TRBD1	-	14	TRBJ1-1	TGTGCCAGCAGTTGGGACAGGGTACAAGCTGAAGCTTTCTTT	CASSWDRVQAEAFF
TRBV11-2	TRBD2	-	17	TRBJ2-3	TGTGCCAGCAGCCAGGGGCTAGCGGGGCCTGGAAGGAATACGCAGTATTTT	CASSQGLAGPGRNTQYF
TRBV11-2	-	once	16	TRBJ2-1	TGTGCCAGCAGCTTAGAGGCGGGACTGCCGAGGGGTGAGCAGTTCTTC	CASSLEAGLPRGEQFF
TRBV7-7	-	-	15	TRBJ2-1	TGTGCCAGCAGCTTAGGACCGGGGGAAAACAATGAGCAGTTCTTC	CASSLGPGENNEQFF
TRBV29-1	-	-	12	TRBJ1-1	TGCAGCGTTGCCGAGACAGGAGAAGAAGCTTTCTTT	CSVAETGEEAFF
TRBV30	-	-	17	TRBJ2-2	TGTGCCTGGAGTGTACTGGTTTGGGGTTCGGACACCGGGGAGCTGTTTTTT	CAWSVLVWGSDTGELFF
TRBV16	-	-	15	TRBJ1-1	TGTGCCAGCAGCCATAACGAACCCCTGAACACTGAAGCTTTCTTT	CASSHNEPLNTEAFF
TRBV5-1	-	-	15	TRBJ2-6	TGCGCCAGCAGCCTGCCCGGCTCTGGGGCCAACGTCCTGACTTTC	CASSLPGSGANVLTF
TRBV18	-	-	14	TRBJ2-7	TGTGCCAGCTCTTCCACCGCTACAGAGTCCGAGCAGTACTTC	CASSSTATESEQYF
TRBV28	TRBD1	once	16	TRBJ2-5	TGTGCCAGCAGTCCCGCCGGGACAGGGGTCCAAGAGACCCAGTACTTC	CASSPAGTGVQETQYF
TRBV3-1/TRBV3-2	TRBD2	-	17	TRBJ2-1	TGTGCCAGCAGCCAAGATCGTAACGGGGGGGCGGACAATGAGCAGTTCTTC	CASSQDRNGGADNEQFF
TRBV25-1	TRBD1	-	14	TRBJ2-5	TGTGCCAGCAGTGAACAGGGGGCGCGAGAGACCCAGTACTTC	CASSEQGARETQYF
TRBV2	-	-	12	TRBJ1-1	TGTGCCAGCAGCAGGGAGAACACTGAAGCTTTCTTT	CASSRENTEAFF
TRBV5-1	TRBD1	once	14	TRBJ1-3	TGCGCCAGCAGCCCCGACAGGGCTGGAAACACCATATATTTT	CASSPDRAGNTIYF
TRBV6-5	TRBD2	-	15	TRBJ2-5	TGTGCCAGCAGTACGGGACTAGCCAAGTGGGAGACCCAGTACTTC	CASSTGLAKWETQYF
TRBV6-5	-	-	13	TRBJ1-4	TGTGCCAGCAGTTTAGTGTCTAATGAAAAACTGTTTTTT	CASSLVSNEKLFF
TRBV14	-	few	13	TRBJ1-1	TGTGCCAGCAGCCAAGATATGGGTATTGAAGCTTTCTTT	CASSQDMGIEAFF
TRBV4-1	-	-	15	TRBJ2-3	TGCGCCAGCAGCCAAGACAGCCCCTACCCAGATACGCAGTATTTT	CASSQDSPYPDTQYF
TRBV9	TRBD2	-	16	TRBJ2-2	TGTGCCAGCAGCGTCACTAGCGGGGGGAACACCGGGGAGCTGTTTTTT	CASSVTSGGNTGELFF
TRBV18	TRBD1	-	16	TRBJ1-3	TGTGCCAGCTCTACCGGGACAGGGGGCTTGGGAAACACCATATATTTT	CASSTGTGGLGNTIYF